These T cell receptor beta chains were read from a single sample in a study of T-cell reconstitution after alpha-beta-depleted transplantation in children. From the PCR reads, TCRdb called clonotypes with MiXCR, one entry per CDR3 protein. The sample includes around 340,000 distinct CDR3 sequences, about 14% of them seen just once. The material sequenced was PBMCs, taken from the stem cell graft. These TCRs come from a human donor who donated a stem cell graft to a child with Fanconi anemia. Each CDR3 is given without its conserved first and last residue. The D gene is left open where the match is weak. Size is omitted from some rows. Given values are once, few, many or a class for expanded clones.

abundance	v_gene	j_gene	d_gene	CDR3aa
NA	TRBV5-1	TRBJ1-4	NA	ASSFPGGAEEKLF
many	TRBV12-3/TRBV12-4	TRBJ1-1	TRBD1	ASSLAGGSWTEAF
many	TRBV5-6	TRBJ1-6	NA	ASSLLTDSPLH
NA	TRBV7-9	TRBJ1-2	NA	ASSPGGRANGYT
few	TRBV5-1	TRBJ2-5	NA	ASSLAYQETQY
few	TRBV29-1	TRBJ2-1	TRBD1	SVTGTGYYEQF
NA	TRBV12-3/TRBV12-4	TRBJ1-5	NA	ASNLGHSSQPQH
once	TRBV9	TRBJ1-1	NA	ASSVAGGGWDTEAF
NA	TRBV7-2	TRBJ1-1	NA	ASSLNRDRKAF
NA	TRBV28	TRBJ2-2	NA	ASSLYGAATGELF
NA	TRBV28	TRBJ1-5	NA	ASSFQGGDSNQPQH
many	TRBV6-5	TRBJ2-3	TRBD1	ASSYGGTGGTDTQY
NA	TRBV10-3	TRBJ2-6	TRBD1	AISDRDREITGANVLT
many	TRBV11-1	TRBJ2-2	NA	ASSLEKGWRTGELF
few	TRBV7-8	TRBJ2-7	TRBD1	ASGHSGGYYEQY
few	TRBV5-1	TRBJ2-7	NA	ASSLSGQGNEQY
many	TRBV15	TRBJ2-1	TRBD2	ATSRADSGGLDNEQF
NA	TRBV10-3	TRBJ2-1	TRBD1	AISEGQGTGEQF
NA	TRBV12-3/TRBV12-4	TRBJ2-3	NA	ASSLGQGLPDTQY
many	TRBV12-3/TRBV12-4	TRBJ2-7	TRBD1	ASSSRGGSHEQY
medium-sized	TRBV15	TRBJ2-3	NA	ATSRGPGENTQY
NA	TRBV15	TRBJ1-5	NA	ATSKDRVQPQH
few	TRBV10-2	TRBJ1-2	NA	ASSDGQGYGYT
many	TRBV28	TRBJ1-1	NA	ASSFSVDTEAF
many	TRBV14	TRBJ2-3	TRBD1	ASSQIPFGTESTDTQY
NA	TRBV11-2	TRBJ2-1	TRBD2	ASSLLVGGYNEQF
NA	TRBV5-1	TRBJ1-1	NA	ASTFDRVASITEAF
many	TRBV4-3	TRBJ1-5	NA	ASSQDRGSWPQH
many	TRBV6-6	TRBJ1-1	NA	ASSYGASAEAF
few	TRBV12-3/TRBV12-4	TRBJ2-1	NA	ASRGGESSYNEQF
many	TRBV7-9	TRBJ1-3	NA	ASSTTVLRSGNTIY
many	TRBV5-1	TRBJ2-6	NA	ASSWGTVSGANVLT
NA	TRBV7-8	TRBJ1-2	NA	ASSSGGLTAFSTGYT
few	TRBV7-6	TRBJ2-3	TRBD1	ASSLAGTEDTQY
many	TRBV12-3/TRBV12-4	TRBJ1-6	NA	ASSLGGLSPLH
many	TRBV20-1	TRBJ2-5	NA	SVHLHQETQY
many	TRBV20-1	TRBJ1-1	TRBD1	SARDPGQGADTEAF
few	TRBV20-1	TRBJ2-7	NA	SARTGGGEQY
many	TRBV30	TRBJ2-3	NA	AWKTDITDTQY
many	TRBV28	TRBJ1-1	TRBD1	ASSRTTGMNTEAF
many	TRBV20-1	TRBJ1-5	NA	SAGGKGSQPQH
NA	TRBV9	TRBJ2-3	NA	ASSVSVSATDTQY
few	TRBV18	TRBJ1-1	NA	ASSPESPLASRNTEAF
many	TRBV7-3	TRBJ2-2	NA	ASSGGGDTGELF
many	TRBV18	TRBJ2-5	NA	ASSPRLGTEETQY
many	TRBV7-9	TRBJ1-1	NA	ASSLYPQSRDTEAF
NA	TRBV3-1	TRBJ2-1	TRBD1	ASSQKQGVSYNEQF